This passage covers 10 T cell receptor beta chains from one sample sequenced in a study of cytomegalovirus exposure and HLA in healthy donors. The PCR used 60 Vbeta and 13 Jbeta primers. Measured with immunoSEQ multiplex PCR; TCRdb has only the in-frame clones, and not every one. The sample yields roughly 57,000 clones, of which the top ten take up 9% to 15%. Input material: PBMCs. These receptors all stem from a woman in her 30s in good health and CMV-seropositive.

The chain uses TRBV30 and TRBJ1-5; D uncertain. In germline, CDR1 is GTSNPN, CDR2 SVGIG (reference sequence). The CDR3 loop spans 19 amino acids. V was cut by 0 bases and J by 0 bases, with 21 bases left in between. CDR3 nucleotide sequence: TGTGCCTGGAGTGTACGACCTCGCTCGGGATACTTTAGCAATCAGCCCCAGCATTTT. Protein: CAWSVRPRSGYFSNQPQHF.

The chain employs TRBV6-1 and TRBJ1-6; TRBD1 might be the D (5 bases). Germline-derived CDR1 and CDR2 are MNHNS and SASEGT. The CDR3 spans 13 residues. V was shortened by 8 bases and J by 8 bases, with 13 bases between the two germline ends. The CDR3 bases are TGTGCCAGCGGGGGGTTTTTGGATTCACCCCTCCACTTT. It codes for CASGGFLDSPLHF.

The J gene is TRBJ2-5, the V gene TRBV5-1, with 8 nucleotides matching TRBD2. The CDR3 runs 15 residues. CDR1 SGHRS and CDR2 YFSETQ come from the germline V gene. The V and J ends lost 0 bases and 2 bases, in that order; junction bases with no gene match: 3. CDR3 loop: CASSLDSSGQETQYF. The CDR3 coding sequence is TGCGCCAGCAGCTTGGATTCTAGCGGGCAAGAGACCCAGTACTTC.

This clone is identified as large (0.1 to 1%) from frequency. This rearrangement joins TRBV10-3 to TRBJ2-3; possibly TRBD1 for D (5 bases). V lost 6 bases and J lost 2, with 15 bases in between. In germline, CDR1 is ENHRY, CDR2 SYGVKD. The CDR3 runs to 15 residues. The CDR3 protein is CAISEDTSYTDTQYF. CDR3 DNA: TGTGCCATCAGCGAGGACACCTCATACACAGATACGCAGTATTTT.

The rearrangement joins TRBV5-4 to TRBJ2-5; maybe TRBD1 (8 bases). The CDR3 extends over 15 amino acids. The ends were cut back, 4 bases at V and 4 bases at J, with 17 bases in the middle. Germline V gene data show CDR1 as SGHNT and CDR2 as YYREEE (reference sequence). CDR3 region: CASSVRQGRGETQYF. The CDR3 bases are TGTGCCAGCAGCGTTAGACAGGGGAGGGGAGAGACCCAGTACTTC.

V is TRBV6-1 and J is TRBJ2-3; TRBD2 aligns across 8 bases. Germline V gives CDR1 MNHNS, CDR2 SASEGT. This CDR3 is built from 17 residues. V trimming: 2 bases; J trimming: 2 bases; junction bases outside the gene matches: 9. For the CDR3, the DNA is TGTGCCAGCAGTGAAAATGGGGCGGGGGGTCCCACAGATACGCAGTATTTT. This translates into CASSENGAGGPTDTQYF.

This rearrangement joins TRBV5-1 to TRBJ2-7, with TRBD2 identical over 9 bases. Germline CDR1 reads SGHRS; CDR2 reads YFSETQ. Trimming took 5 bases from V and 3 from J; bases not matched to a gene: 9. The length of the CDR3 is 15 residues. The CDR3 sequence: CASRPGTSILYEQYF. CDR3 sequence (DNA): TGCGCCAGCAGGCCAGGGACTAGCATTCTCTACGAGCAGTACTTC. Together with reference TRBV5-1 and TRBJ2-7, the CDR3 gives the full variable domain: KAGVTQTPRYLIKTRGQQVTLSCSPISGHRSVSWYQQTPGQGLQFLFEYFSETQRNKGNFPGRFSGRQFSNSRSEMNVSTLELGDSALYLCASRPGTSILYEQYFGPGTRLTVT.

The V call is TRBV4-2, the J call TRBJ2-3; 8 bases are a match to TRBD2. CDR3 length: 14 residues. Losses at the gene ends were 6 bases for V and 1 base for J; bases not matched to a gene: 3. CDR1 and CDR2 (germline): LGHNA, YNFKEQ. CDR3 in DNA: TGTGCCAGCAGGATTAGCGGGGGCACAGATACGCAGTATTTT. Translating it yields CASRISGGTDTQYF.

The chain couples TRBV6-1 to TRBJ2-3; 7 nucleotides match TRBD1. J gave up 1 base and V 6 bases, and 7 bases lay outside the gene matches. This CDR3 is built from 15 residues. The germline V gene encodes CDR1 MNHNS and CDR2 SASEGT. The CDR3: CASRDSGTGTDTQYF. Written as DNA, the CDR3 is TGTGCCAGCAGGGACTCCGGGACAGGCACAGATACGCAGTATTTT.

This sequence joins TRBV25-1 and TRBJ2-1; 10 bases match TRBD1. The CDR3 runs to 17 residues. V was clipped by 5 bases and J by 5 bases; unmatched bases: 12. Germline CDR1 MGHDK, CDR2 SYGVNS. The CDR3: CASSSKGQGTYDNEQFF. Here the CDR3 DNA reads TGTGCCAGCAGTTCCAAGGGACAGGGGACTTATGACAATGAGCAGTTCTTC.